This TCR beta chain is drawn from a study of T cells in Graves' hyperthyroidism and ophthalmopathy. For the study at large: Pretreatment peripheral blood was obtained at initial diagnosis.

General study results and limits: Model output signaled ophthalmopathy a median approximately 6 months ahead of onset.

Germline assignment: CDR1 KGHSH and CDR2 LQKENI. The CDR3 loop spans 16 amino acids. Trimming removed 3 bases from V and 1 base from J, with 12 bases in between. This clonotype was detected only a few times. Its cognate antigen is unknown. The source material, RNA transcripts, was used to amplify TCR beta CDR3 regions. In the first-round RT-PCR of the TCR CDR3, the HTBI primer set was used. TCRdb itself ran the multiplex PCR reads through MiXCR, one entry per CDR3 protein. The profile shows about 700,000 distinct CDR3 sequences, 13% to 15% of them singletons. The clonotype originates from a woman aged 18-30 years with Graves' hyperthyroidism. The sample comprised blood. The chain couples TRBV18 to TRBJ2-2; maybe TRBD2 (5 bases). CDR3 loop: CASSPAGELNTGELFF. CDR3 bases: TGTGCCAGCTCACCCGCGGGCGAGCTGAACACCGGGGAGCTGTTTTTT.